A single sample is the source of the 3 T cell receptor beta chains below, sequenced in a study of OX40 agonist ivuxolimab in advanced cancers. Profiling relied on immunoSEQ multiplex PCR, and the TCRdb table lists in-frame clones only, not all of them. The sample yields around 19,000 clones, 70% to 90% seen once. This sample comprised CD4+ or CD8+ T cells sorted from blood, obtained in a trial of the OX40 agonist ivuxolimab. Receptor source: an adult with an advanced solid tumor such as melanoma, head and neck, liver or kidney cancer.

The chain is built from TRBV5-4 and TRBJ2-1; 10 nucleotides agree with TRBD2. There are 15 residues in the CDR3. Germline CDR1 reads SGHNT; CDR2 reads YYREEE (reference sequence). V dropped 4 bases and J dropped 7; count of bases not matched to a gene: 8. CDR3 DNA: TGTGCCAGCAGCCCTGCAATGACTAGCGGGAATGAGCAGTTCTTC. This encodes CASSPAMTSGNEQFF.

The chain joins TRBV4-2 to TRBJ2-5, with 9 bases matching TRBD2. Per the germline V gene, CDR1 is LGHNA and CDR2 is YNFKEQ. The CDR3 length is 16 residues. Trimming took 4 bases from V and 1 from J; bases not matched to a gene: 7. The CDR3 is CASSPRGSGGQETQYF. CDR3 DNA sequence: TGTGCCAGCAGCCCTCGAGGTAGCGGGGGCCAAGAGACCCAGTACTTC.

V is TRBV11-2 and J is TRBJ2-1; tentatively, D is TRBD2 (7 bases). CDR1 is SGHAT, CDR2 FQNNGV, per germline. The CDR3 consists of 15 residues. V was pared by 8 bases and J by 3 bases, with 17 bases between. CDR3 in DNA: TGTGCCAGCGCCCAGGGGAGGGGTGACTACAATGAGCAGTTCTTC. Amino acids: CASAQGRGDYNEQFF. The entire variable domain, with the rest obtained from reference TRBV11-2 and TRBJ2-1, is as follows: EAGVAQSPRYKIIEKRQSVAFWCNPISGHATLYWYQQILGQGPKLLIQFQNNGVVDDSQLPKDRFSAERLKGVDSTLKIQPAKLEDSAVYLCASAQGRGDYNEQFFGPGTRLTVL.